This is a list of T cell receptor beta chains from one sample in a study of identical twins. One entry per CDR3 protein results from TCRdb running MiXCR on the 5' RACE reads. The sample has a few hundred thousand distinct CDR3 sequences; roughly 9.9% are singletons. This sample was shared with a second study, whose subject was yellow fever vaccine responses in identical twins.

The source material was PBMCs. The source is a woman between 18 and 30 years old in good health. Both conserved end residues are part of each CDR3. The D gene is left open where the match is weak. Clone size is shown for a subset of rows, as once, few, many or a class of expanded clone.

D	V	J	size	DNA	CDR3
.	TRBV12-3/TRBV12-4	TRBJ2-5	many	TGTGCCAGCAGCCAATTTGGGACCCAAGAGACCCAGTACTTC	CASSQFGTQETQYF
TRBD2	TRBV6-2/TRBV6-3	TRBJ2-4	.	TGTGCCAACCGGACAAGACCCTTAGCGGGACAAGCCAAAAACATTCAGTACTTC	CANRTRPLAGQAKNIQYF
.	TRBV4-3	TRBJ2-5	few	TGCGCCAGCAGCCAAGATAGGTGGCAGGGGAGTGGGGAGACCCAGTACTTC	CASSQDRWQGSGETQYF
.	TRBV10-3	TRBJ2-1	many	TGTGCCATCAGTGAGTCAGACTACGATGAGCAGTTCTTC	CAISESDYDEQFF
TRBD2	TRBV28	TRBJ2-1	.	TGTGCCAGCAGTCCCGGCGGGAGTGGAAATGAGCAGTTCTTC	CASSPGGSGNEQFF
TRBD2	TRBV2	TRBJ2-2	.	TGTGCCAGCGGTCGTCTAGCGGGAGCCGGGGAGCTGTTTTTT	CASGRLAGAGELFF
.	TRBV4-2	TRBJ2-1	many	TGTGCCAGCAGCGAGGTTAGCGGAGAATACAATGAGCAGTTCTTC	CASSEVSGEYNEQFF
.	TRBV6-1	TRBJ2-1	few	TGTGCCAGCAGTGAATTCGGATCTAATGGGATCGATGAGCAGTTCTTC	CASSEFGSNGIDEQFF
.	TRBV28	TRBJ2-3	many	TGTGCCTCCGGGCTATCCTTCACAGATACGCAGTATTTT	CASGLSFTDTQYF
.	TRBV5-1	TRBJ2-1	few	TGCGCCAGCAGCTATCGCTGGGACAATGAGCAGTTCTTC	CASSYRWDNEQFF
.	TRBV5-6	TRBJ2-5	few	TGTGCCAGCAGCTTGGCGGGGGCGGAAGAGACCCAGTACTTC	CASSLAGAEETQYF
.	TRBV20-1	TRBJ2-3	many	TGCAGTGCTAGAAGGCCGGGGGGCAGCACAGATACGCAGTATTTT	CSARRPGGSTDTQYF
.	TRBV12-3/TRBV12-4	TRBJ2-2	many	TGTGCCAGCAGTTTACTCGCGAGCGCCGGGGAGCTGTTTTTT	CASSLLASAGELFF
.	TRBV13	TRBJ2-2	few	TGTGCCAGCAGCTTAGCCGCGGCGAGTGGGAGTCCCGGGGAGCTGTTTTTT	CASSLAAASGSPGELFF
.	TRBV3-1	TRBJ2-6	few	TGTGCCAGCAGCCCGGGACGCTACTCTGGGGCCAACGTCCTGACTTTC	CASSPGRYSGANVLTF
TRBD2	TRBV6-2/TRBV6-3	TRBJ2-1	.	TGTGCCAGCAGTTACTCCACGGGGACTAGCGGGATAAATGAGCAGTTCTTC	CASSYSTGTSGINEQFF
TRBD1	TRBV4-3	TRBJ2-7	many	TGCGCCAGCAGCCAATTTGCATTCGGGACAGGGGGCAACGAGCAGTACTTC	CASSQFAFGTGGNEQYF
.	TRBV6-1	TRBJ2-5	.	TGTGCCAGCAGTGGAGCAGCGATTGAGACCCAGTACTTC	CASSGAAIETQYF
.	TRBV5-1	TRBJ2-1	many	TGCGCCAGCAGCTCGCTGACCACGTACAATGAGCAGTTCTTC	CASSSLTTYNEQFF
TRBD2	TRBV7-2	TRBJ2-5	many	TGTGCCAGCAGCTCGACACCGGGACTAGCGGGGGAGACCCAGTACTTC	CASSSTPGLAGETQYF
TRBD1	TRBV6-5	TRBJ2-7	many	TGTGCCAGCAGTTACCGGGACAGGGGCTACGAGCAGTACTTC	CASSYRDRGYEQYF
TRBD1	TRBV18	TRBJ2-7	once	TGTGCCAGCTCACCTATCCAGGGGGCGGACGAGCAGTACTTC	CASSPIQGADEQYF
.	TRBV24-1	TRBJ1-5	.	TGTGCCACCAGTGAGGTCGGATCGATCACAGATACGCAGCATTTT	CATSEVGSITDTQHF
TRBD2	TRBV20-1	TRBJ2-7	.	TGCAGTGCTAGAGATCTGATGGCGGGGGGCCGCTACGAGCAGTACTTC	CSARDLMAGGRYEQYF
.	TRBV19	TRBJ1-5	.	TGTGCCAGTAGTAATTTAGACCCTAGCAATCAGCCCCAGCATTTT	CASSNLDPSNQPQHF
TRBD2	TRBV24-1	TRBJ2-1	.	TGTGCCACCAGTGACCGACTAGCGGGACCCTACAATGAGCAGTTCTTC	CATSDRLAGPYNEQFF
.	TRBV6-1	TRBJ2-6	.	TGTGCCAGCAGAGTTAGGCAGGGAGGATCTGGGGCCAACGTCCTGACTTTC	CASRVRQGGSGANVLTF
TRBD2	TRBV7-8	TRBJ2-1	.	TGTGCCAGCAGCAATGGACTAGCGGGGGGTTCCTACAATGAGCAGTTCTTC	CASSNGLAGGSYNEQFF
.	TRBV20-1	TRBJ2-7	.	TGCAGTGCCCCGAGTCTAGCCGATATCTACGAGCAGTACTTC	CSAPSLADIYEQYF
.	TRBV20-1	TRBJ2-1	few	TGCAGTGCTTCATCCCCGGGGGCGGGCTACAATGAGCAGTTCTTC	CSASSPGAGYNEQFF
TRBD1	TRBV6-5	TRBJ2-7	.	TGTGCCAGCAGTACTCAGGACAGGGGGCTCCACGAGCAGTACTTC	CASSTQDRGLHEQYF
.	TRBV6-1	TRBJ1-4	few	TGTGCCAGCAGTCGACGGGACACCTCTGGTGAAAAACTGTTTTTT	CASSRRDTSGEKLFF
.	TRBV25-1	TRBJ1-5	.	TGTGCCAGCAGTGAGAGGGGCATGAGTCAGCCCCAGCATTTT	CASSERGMSQPQHF
.	TRBV12-3/TRBV12-4	TRBJ2-1	many	TGTGCCAGCACCCCACGGGGGACTCGGGCTGAGCAGTTCTTC	CASTPRGTRAEQFF
TRBD2	TRBV12-3/TRBV12-4	TRBJ2-1	few	TGTGCCAGCAGGTGGGCTAGCGGCAGCTCCTACAATGAGCAGTTCTTC	CASRWASGSSYNEQFF
.	TRBV11-3	TRBJ1-1	.	TGTGCCAGCAGCTCAGACGCAGTGAACACTGAAGCTTTCTTT	CASSSDAVNTEAFF
TRBD2	TRBV4-3	TRBJ2-1	many	TGCGCCAGCAGCCAAGACGCGGCTAGCGGATACAATGAGCAGTTCTTC	CASSQDAASGYNEQFF
.	TRBV12-5	TRBJ1-1	many	TGTGCTAGTGGTTCAGGGACGCCTCTGAACACTGAAGCTTTCTTT	CASGSGTPLNTEAFF
TRBD2	TRBV4-3	TRBJ2-7	.	TGCGCCAGCAGCCAAGATCGGCGGGAGGGCAGCGAGCAGTACTTC	CASSQDRREGSEQYF
.	TRBV20-1	TRBJ2-7	.	TGCAGCCGTGGGAGAAGTGGTTACGAGCAGTACTTC	CSRGRSGYEQYF
TRBD2	TRBV12-3/TRBV12-4	TRBJ2-1	.	TGTGCCAGCAGTTTAGTTCTAGCGGGAGTTGGAGGCAATGAGCAGTTCTTC	CASSLVLAGVGGNEQFF
.	TRBV15	TRBJ1-1	many	TGTGCCACCAGCAGAGCCCTGAACACTGAAGCTTTCTTT	CATSRALNTEAFF
.	TRBV7-7	TRBJ2-3	.	TGTGCTAGCAGTCCAGGGTTGTCTAGCACAGATACGCAGTATTTT	CASSPGLSSTDTQYF
TRBD1	TRBV10-3	TRBJ2-1	many	TGTGCCATCAGGGGGACAGGCACCAATGAGCAGTTCTTC	CAIRGTGTNEQFF